The 8 T cell receptor beta chains presented below share a single source sample, sequenced in a study of blood T cells in healthy people across ages. Primed by a sample-barcoded 5' primer and a J-beta primer mix, a second PCR proceeded for 7 to 11 cycles. In TCRdb, the 5' RACE reads were re-called with MiXCR into one record per CDR3 protein. The sample includes more than 800,000 distinct CDR3 sequences, 35% to 55% of them seen just once. Sequencing was done on a sample of blood. The receptors here all came from a woman aged 60 to 75 in good health.

J is TRBJ2-5 and V is TRBV12-3 or TRBV12-4; 8 positions match TRBD2. The CDR3 has 18 amino acids. V gave up 7 bases and J gave up 1 base; unmatched junction bases: 17. The CDR3 spells CASIGGLALPRIQETQYF. DNA for the CDR3: TGTGCCAGCATCGGAGGACTAGCCCTACCACGTATCCAAGAGACCCAGTACTTC.

The chain carries TRBV5-6 and TRBJ2-3; 7 nucleotides match TRBD2. The CDR3 consists of 18 residues. V trimming: 5 bases; J trimming: 2 bases; junction bases outside the gene matches: 17. Germline V CDR1 and CDR2: SGHDT, YYEEEE. Here the CDR3 DNA reads TGTGCCAGCAGTACCGGGGGGATGGGGCGAGGGTCCACAGATACGCAGTATTTT. Protein sequence: CASSTGGMGRGSTDTQYF. Drawing the rest from reference TRBV5-6 and TRBJ2-3, the complete variable domain is DAGVTQSPTHLIKTRGQQVTLRCSPKSGHDTVSWYQQALGQGPQFIFQYYEEEERQRGNFPDRFSGHQFPNYSSELNVNALLLGDSALYLCASSTGGMGRGSTDTQYFGPGTRLTVL.

The chain recombines TRBV21-1 with TRBJ2-1; the D segment call TRBD1 is taken from the table without a DNA check. TRBV21-1 is noted as a pseudogene. This CDR3 is built from 17 residues. The CDR3 DNA reads TGTGCCAGCAGCAAAGAAGGGGCCGGGACAGTCCACACCGAGCAGTTCTTC. Protein: CASSKEGAGTVHTEQFF.

The chain combines TRBV12-3 or TRBV12-4 with TRBJ2-7; 10 bases map to TRBD2. After removal of 5 bases from V and 7 bases from J, the junction contained 8 bases not matched to a gene. The CDR3 loop spans 14 amino acids. In DNA, the CDR3 is TGTGCCAGCAGTCAAAGCGGGAGGGCAAATGAGCAGTACTTC. It translates to CASSQSGRANEQYF.

This chain links TRBV25-1 with TRBJ2-7; D not certain. Trimming took 1 base from V and 2 from J, leaving 12 bases between them. CDR1 and CDR2 (germline): MGHDK, SYGVNS. The CDR3 has 15 amino acids. DNA of the CDR3: TGTGCCAGCAGTGAATCGACAAACTTTGCCTACGAGCAGTACTTC. Protein product: CASSESTNFAYEQYF.

There are a few counts of this clonotype. One junction end does not reproduce the germline sequence, and a read error may be involved. The chain joins TRBV12-5 to TRBJ2-5; 7 positions match TRBD2. The CDR3 loop spans 11 amino acids. Germline values: CDR1 LGHNT, CDR2 FRNRAP. In nucleotides, the CDR3 is TGCGCCAGTGGACTAGAAGAGACCCAGTACTTC. Translation: CASGLEETQYF. Variable domain in full (rest from reference TRBV12-5 and TRBJ2-5): DARVTQTPRHKVTEMGQEVTMRCQPILGHNTVFWYRQTMMQGLELLAYFRNRAPLDDSGMPKDRFSAEMPDATLATLKIQPSEPRDSAVYFCASGLEETQYFGPGTRLLVL.

The chain recombines TRBV11-2 with TRBJ2-1; 14 bases fit TRBD2. Germline CDR1 and CDR2: SGHAT and FQNNGV. V trimming: 5 bases; J trimming: 15 bases; junction bases outside the gene matches: 9. The CDR3 has 14 amino acids. The DNA for the CDR3 is TGTGCCAGCAGCCCCGGACTAGCGGGAGGCCCGGGGTTCTTC. Its protein product is CASSPGLAGGPGFF.

The V and J genes are TRBV28 and TRBJ2-7; weak D call: TRBD1 (6 bases). Per germline, CDR1 MDHEN and CDR2 SYDVKM. This CDR3 is 13 amino acids long. Trimming cost V 6 bases and J 6 bases, with 15 bases left between them. CDR3 loop: CASSTGTPGEQYF. In DNA, the CDR3 is TGTGCCAGCAGCACCGGGACACCCGGCGAGCAGTACTTC.